The 10 T cell receptor beta chains reported below all come from one sample, sequenced in a study of Ad26.COV2.S vaccination and SARS-CoV-2 variants. Treatment in this sample: some 19 received Ad26.COV2.S at low or high dose, single or two shots; 5 received placebo; per-sample allocation not given. Sampling was done on day 63 after the first vaccine or placebo injection. Repertoires were generated with immunoSEQ multiplex PCR, while TCRdb's copy carries only in-frame clones and drops some. In the table there are 380,000 or so clones, around 88% of which are singletons. The sequenced sample was peripheral blood, obtained in a trial of Ad26.COV2.S vaccine versus placebo. The receptors originated from a person between 18 and 60 years old who received the Ad26.COV2.S COVID-19 vaccine or a placebo.

This chain links TRBV5-5 with TRBJ1-6; a possible D gene is TRBD1 (5 bases). CDR1 is SGHKS and CDR2 is YYEKEE in the germline V gene (reference sequence). V gave up 1 base and J gave up 8 bases, with 16 bases separating them. This CDR3 is 16 amino acids long. Here the CDR3 DNA reads TGTGCCAGCAGCTTGTCGGGGGGTTTTACTTATTCACCCCTCCACTTT. This sequence encodes CASSLSGGFTYSPLHF. The full variable domain, in which reference TRBV5-5 and TRBJ1-6 provide the parts outside the CDR3, is DAGVTQSPTHLIKTRGQQVTLRCSPISGHKSVSWYQQVLGQGPQFIFQYYEKEERGRGNFPDRFSARQFPNYSSELNVNALLLGDSALYLCASSLSGGFTYSPLHFGNGTRLTVT.

This CDR3 is CASSDLGTIYNEQFF. The CDR3 nucleotides read TGTGCCAGCAGTGACCTTGGGACAATTTACAATGAGCAGTTCTTC. V is TRBV2 and J is TRBJ2-1; D is possibly TRBD1 (6 bases). Germline V gene data show CDR1 as SNHLY and CDR2 as FYNNEI. V lost 3 bases and J lost 4, with 13 bases in between. There are 15 residues in the CDR3. The whole variable domain, remainder taken from reference TRBV2 and TRBJ2-1, is EPEVTQTPSHQVTQMGQEVILRCVPISNHLYFYWYRQILGQKVEFLVSFYNNEISEKSEIFDDQFSVERPDGSNFTLKIRSTKLEDSAMYFCASSDLGTIYNEQFFGPGTRLTVL.

CDR3 nucleotides: TGTGCCAGTAGTACAAGGACAGCCCTCTATGGCTACACCTTC. Amino acids: CASSTRTALYGYTF. This rearrangement joins TRBV19 to TRBJ1-2, with D possibly being TRBD1 (6 bases). Germline CDR1 reads LNHDA; CDR2 reads SQIVND (reference sequence). The CDR3 runs to 14 residues. The V end lost 4 bases, the J end lost 4 bases, and 13 bases lay between the germline ends.

V usage is TRBV7-9 and J usage is TRBJ1-2, with D possibly being TRBD1 (6 bases). Germline V CDR1 and CDR2: SEHNR, FQNEAQ (reference sequence). The CDR3 length is 17 residues. Trimming removed 1 base at V and 2 bases at J, with 17 bases between. The CDR3 nucleotides are TGTGCCAGCAGCTTAGTCCTGGGGACACTTCACAACTATGGCTACACCTTC. Encoded protein: CASSLVLGTLHNYGYTF.

The chain has TRBV5-1 and TRBJ2-7; D not certain. The V and J ends lost 1 base and 5 bases respectively, with 10 bases between them. The CDR3 covers 13 residues. Germline V gene data show CDR1 as SGHRS and CDR2 as YFSETQ. In nucleotides, the CDR3 is TGCGCCAGCAGCTTGTCTGTGGGGAACGAGCAGTACTTC. Translated: CASSLSVGNEQYF. The full variable domain, rest sourced from reference TRBV5-1 and TRBJ2-7, is KAGVTQTPRYLIKTRGQQVTLSCSPISGHRSVSWYQQTPGQGLQFLFEYFSETQRNKGNFPGRFSGRQFSNSRSEMNVSTLELGDSALYLCASSLSVGNEQYFGPGTRLTVT.

V is TRBV16 and J is TRBJ1-5; D remains ambiguous. The CDR3 has 12 residues. The ends were cut back, 1 base at V and 7 bases at J, with 5 bases in the middle. Per germline, CDR1 KGHSY and CDR2 FQNENV. CDR3: CASSQFGQPQHF. CDR3 nucleotide sequence: TGTGCCAGCAGCCAATTTGGCCAGCCCCAGCATTTT.

The chain combines TRBV6-1 with TRBJ2-1; the match to TRBD2 covers 10 bases. CDR1 MNHNS and CDR2 SASEGT come from the germline V gene. The CDR3 consists of 19 residues. The junction had 12 bases not matched to a gene; V was cut back by 2 bases and J by 2 bases. In DNA form, the CDR3 reads TGTGCCAGCAGTGAACGGAGGGCCCCTAGCGGGAGCGCCTACAATGAGCAGTTCTTC. Translated: CASSERRAPSGSAYNEQFF.

In this sample, this clone turned up once. The chain carries TRBV9 and TRBJ2-1, with D perhaps TRBD1 or TRBD2 (5 bases each). V lost 3 bases to trimming and J lost 9 bases, with 10 bases between them. The CDR3 totals 12 residues. The germline V gene has CDR1 SGDLS and CDR2 YYNGEE. The CDR3 here is CASSGGSPEQFF. CDR3 DNA sequence: TGTGCCAGCAGCGGGGGGTCTCCTGAGCAGTTCTTC. Complete variable domain (other parts from reference TRBV9 and TRBJ2-1): DSGVTQTPKHLITATGQRVTLRCSPRSGDLSVYWYQQSLDQGLQFLIQYYNGEERAKGNILERFSAQQFPDLHSELNLSSLELGDSALYFCASSGGSPEQFFGPGTRLTVL.

The chain is built from TRBV20-1 and TRBJ2-5; no reliable D call. In germline, CDR1 is DFQATT, CDR2 SNEGSKA (reference sequence). The CDR3 covers 14 residues. With 4 bases removed from V and 1 base from J, the gap between germline ends came to 13 bases. Here the CDR3 reads CSAIDTLRQETQYF. The CDR3 DNA reads TGCAGTGCTATTGACACCCTACGCCAAGAGACCCAGTACTTC.

The V gene is TRBV5-6, the J gene TRBJ2-7; possible D gene TRBD2, 6 bases. The V end lost 4 bases, the J end lost 0 bases, and 14 bases lay between the germline ends. The CDR3 runs 15 residues. Germline CDR1 and CDR2: SGHDT and YYEEEE. The DNA for the CDR3 is TGTGCCAGCAGCCTTTGGGGGGAAAGCTCCTACGAGCAGTACTTC. Protein: CASSLWGESSYEQYF.